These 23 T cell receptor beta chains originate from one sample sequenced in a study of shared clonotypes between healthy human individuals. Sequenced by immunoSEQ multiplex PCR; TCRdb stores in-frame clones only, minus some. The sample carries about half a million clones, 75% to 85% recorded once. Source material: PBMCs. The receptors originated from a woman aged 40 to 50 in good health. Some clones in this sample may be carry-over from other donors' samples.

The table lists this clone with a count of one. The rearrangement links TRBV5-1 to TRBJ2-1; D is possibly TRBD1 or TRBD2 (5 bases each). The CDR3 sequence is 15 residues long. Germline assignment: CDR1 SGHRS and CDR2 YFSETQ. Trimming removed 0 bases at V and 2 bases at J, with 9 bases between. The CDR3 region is CASSLGGSTYNEQFF. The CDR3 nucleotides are TGCGCCAGCAGCTTGGGGGGGTCCACCTACAATGAGCAGTTCTTC.

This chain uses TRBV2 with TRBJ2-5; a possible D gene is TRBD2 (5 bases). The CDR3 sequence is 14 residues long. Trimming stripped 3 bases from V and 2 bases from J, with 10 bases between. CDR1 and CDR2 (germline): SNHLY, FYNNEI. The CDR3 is CASSDGLPQETQYF. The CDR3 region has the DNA TGTGCCAGCAGTGATGGACTCCCACAAGAGACCCAGTACTTC.

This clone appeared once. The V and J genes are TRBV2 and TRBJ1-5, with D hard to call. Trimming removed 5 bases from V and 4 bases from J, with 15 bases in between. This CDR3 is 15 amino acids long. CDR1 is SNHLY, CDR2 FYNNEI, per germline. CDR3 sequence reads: CASSRLDGKNQPQHF. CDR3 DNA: TGTGCCAGCAGTAGACTCGACGGAAAGAATCAGCCCCAGCATTTT.

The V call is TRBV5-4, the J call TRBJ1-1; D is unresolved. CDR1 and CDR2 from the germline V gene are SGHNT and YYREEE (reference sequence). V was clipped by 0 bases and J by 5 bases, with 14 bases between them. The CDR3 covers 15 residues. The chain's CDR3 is CASSLGPNEYTEAFF. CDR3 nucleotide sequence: TGTGCCAGCAGCTTGGGGCCGAATGAGTATACTGAAGCTTTCTTT.

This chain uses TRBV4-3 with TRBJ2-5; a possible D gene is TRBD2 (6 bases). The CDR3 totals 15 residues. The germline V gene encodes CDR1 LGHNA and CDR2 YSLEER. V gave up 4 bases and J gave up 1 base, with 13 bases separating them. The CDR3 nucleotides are TGCGCCAGCAGCCCAGTCGCGGGGAGCCAAGAGACCCAGTACTTC. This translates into CASSPVAGSQETQYF.

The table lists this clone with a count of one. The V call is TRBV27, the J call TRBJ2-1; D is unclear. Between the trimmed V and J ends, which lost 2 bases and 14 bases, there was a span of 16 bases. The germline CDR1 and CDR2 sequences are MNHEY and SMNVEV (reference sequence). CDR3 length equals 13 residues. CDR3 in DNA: TGTGCCAGCAGTTTAAACGGTCGGATTTTGGAGTTCTTC. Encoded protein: CASSLNGRILEFF.

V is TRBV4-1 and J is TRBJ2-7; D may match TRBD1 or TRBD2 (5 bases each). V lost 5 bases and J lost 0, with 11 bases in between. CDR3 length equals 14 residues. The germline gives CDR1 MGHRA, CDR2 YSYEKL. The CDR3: CASSKGPISYEQYF. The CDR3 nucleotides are TGCGCCAGCAGCAAGGGACCGATCTCCTACGAGCAGTACTTC.

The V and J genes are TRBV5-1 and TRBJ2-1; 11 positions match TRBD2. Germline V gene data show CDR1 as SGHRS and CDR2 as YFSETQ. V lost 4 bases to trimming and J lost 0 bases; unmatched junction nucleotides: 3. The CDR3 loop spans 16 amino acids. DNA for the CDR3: TGCGCCAGCAGCCATACTAGCGGGAGCTCCTACAATGAGCAGTTCTTC. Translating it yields CASSHTSGSSYNEQFF.

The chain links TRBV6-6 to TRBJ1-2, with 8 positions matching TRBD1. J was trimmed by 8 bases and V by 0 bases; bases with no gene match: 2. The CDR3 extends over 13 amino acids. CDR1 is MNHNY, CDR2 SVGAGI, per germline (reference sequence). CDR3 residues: CASSYSQGAGYTF. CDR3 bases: TGTGCCAGCAGTTACTCGCAGGGGGCGGGCTACACCTTC.

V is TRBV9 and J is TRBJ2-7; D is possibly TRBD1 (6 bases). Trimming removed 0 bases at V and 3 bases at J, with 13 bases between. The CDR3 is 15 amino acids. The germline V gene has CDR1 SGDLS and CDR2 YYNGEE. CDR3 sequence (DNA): TGTGCCAGCAGCGTAGCTGATTGGACAGACTACGAGCAGTACTTC. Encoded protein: CASSVADWTDYEQYF.

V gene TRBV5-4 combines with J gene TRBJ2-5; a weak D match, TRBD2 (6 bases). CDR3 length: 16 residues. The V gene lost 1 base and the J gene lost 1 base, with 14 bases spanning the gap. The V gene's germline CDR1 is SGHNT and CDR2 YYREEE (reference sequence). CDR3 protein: CASSLPGGGAQETQYF. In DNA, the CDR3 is TGTGCCAGCAGCTTGCCGGGCGGCGGGGCCCAAGAGACCCAGTACTTC.

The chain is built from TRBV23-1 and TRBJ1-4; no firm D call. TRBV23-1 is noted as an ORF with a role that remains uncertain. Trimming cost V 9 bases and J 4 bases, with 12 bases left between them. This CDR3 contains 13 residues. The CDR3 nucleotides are TGCGCCAGTTCCCCGGGATGTAATGAAAAACTGTTTTTT. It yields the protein CASSPGCNEKLFF.

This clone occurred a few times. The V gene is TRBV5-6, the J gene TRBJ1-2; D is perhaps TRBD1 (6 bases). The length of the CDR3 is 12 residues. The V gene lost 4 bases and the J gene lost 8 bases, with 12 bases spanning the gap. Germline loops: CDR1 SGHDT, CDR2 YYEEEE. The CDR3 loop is CASSTRGWGYTF. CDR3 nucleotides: TGTGCCAGCAGCACCAGGGGCTGGGGCTACACCTTC.

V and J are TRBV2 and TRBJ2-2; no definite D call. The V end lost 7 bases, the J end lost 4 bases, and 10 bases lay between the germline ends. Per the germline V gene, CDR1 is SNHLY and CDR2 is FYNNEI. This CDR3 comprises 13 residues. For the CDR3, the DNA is TGTGCCAGCAAGCGCCAGGCCACCGGGGAGCTGTTTTTT. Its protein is CASKRQATGELFF.

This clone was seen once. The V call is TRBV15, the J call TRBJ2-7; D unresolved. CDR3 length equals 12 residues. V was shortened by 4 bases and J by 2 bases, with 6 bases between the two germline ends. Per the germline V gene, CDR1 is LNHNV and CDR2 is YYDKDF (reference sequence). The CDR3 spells CATSIYPYEQYF. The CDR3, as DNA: TGTGCCACCAGCATCTATCCCTACGAGCAGTACTTC.

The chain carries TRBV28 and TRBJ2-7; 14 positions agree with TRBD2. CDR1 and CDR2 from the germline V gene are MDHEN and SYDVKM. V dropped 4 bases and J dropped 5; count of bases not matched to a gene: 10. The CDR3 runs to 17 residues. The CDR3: CASSWGETSGRAHEQYF. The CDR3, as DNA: TGTGCCAGCAGTTGGGGGGAGACTAGCGGGAGGGCCCACGAGCAGTACTTC.

The CDR3 coding sequence is TGTGCCAGCAGCTTACACGGGGGAAATTCGCTCTCTGGGGCCAACGTCCTGACTTTC. This encodes CASSLHGGNSLSGANVLTF. The chain carries TRBV14 and TRBJ2-6; D possibly corresponds to TRBD2 (6 bases). V was pared by 5 bases and J by 0 bases, with 20 bases between. Per germline, CDR1 SGHDN and CDR2 FVKESK. The CDR3 runs 19 residues.

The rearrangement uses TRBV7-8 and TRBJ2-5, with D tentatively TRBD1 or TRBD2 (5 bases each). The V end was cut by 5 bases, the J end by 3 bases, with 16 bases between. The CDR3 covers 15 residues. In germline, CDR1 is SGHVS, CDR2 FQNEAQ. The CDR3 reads CASSPAEGSEETQYF. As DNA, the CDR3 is TGTGCCAGCAGCCCCGCCGAGGGGTCGGAAGAGACCCAGTACTTC.

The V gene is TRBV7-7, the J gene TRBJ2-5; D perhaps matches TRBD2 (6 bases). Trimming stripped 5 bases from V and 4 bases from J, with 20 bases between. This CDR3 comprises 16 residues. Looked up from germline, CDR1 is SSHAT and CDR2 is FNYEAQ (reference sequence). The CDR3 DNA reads TGTGCCAGCAGCCCCTCACCTCCGGGGGTGCCAGAGACCCAGTACTTC. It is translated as CASSPSPPGVPETQYF.

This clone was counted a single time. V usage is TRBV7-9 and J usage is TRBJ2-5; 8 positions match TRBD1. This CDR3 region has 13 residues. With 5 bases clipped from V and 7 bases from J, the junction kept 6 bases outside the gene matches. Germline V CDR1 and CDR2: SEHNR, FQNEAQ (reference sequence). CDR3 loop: CASSPGTGATQYF. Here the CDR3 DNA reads TGTGCCAGCAGCCCCGGGACAGGAGCGACCCAGTACTTC.

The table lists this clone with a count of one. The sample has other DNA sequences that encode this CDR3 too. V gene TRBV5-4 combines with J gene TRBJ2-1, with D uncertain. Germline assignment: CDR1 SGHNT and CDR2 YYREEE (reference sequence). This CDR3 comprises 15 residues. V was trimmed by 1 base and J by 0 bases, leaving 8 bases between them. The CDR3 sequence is CASSLTGDSYNEQFF. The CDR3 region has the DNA TGTGCCAGCAGCTTGACGGGTGACTCCTACAATGAGCAGTTCTTC.

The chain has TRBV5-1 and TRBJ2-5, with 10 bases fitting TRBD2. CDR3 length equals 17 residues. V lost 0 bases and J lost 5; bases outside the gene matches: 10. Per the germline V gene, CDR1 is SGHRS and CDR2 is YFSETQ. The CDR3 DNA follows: TGCGCCAGCAGCTTGGTCCTAGCGGGAGTGGGTCGGGAGACCCAGTACTTC. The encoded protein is CASSLVLAGVGRETQYF.

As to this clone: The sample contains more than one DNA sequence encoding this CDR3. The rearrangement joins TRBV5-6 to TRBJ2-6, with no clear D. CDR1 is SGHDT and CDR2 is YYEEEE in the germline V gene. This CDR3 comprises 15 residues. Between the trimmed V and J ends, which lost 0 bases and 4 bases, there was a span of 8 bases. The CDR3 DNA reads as TGTGCCAGCAGCTTGGGGGTATCCGGGGCCAACGTCCTGACTTTC. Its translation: CASSLGVSGANVLTF.